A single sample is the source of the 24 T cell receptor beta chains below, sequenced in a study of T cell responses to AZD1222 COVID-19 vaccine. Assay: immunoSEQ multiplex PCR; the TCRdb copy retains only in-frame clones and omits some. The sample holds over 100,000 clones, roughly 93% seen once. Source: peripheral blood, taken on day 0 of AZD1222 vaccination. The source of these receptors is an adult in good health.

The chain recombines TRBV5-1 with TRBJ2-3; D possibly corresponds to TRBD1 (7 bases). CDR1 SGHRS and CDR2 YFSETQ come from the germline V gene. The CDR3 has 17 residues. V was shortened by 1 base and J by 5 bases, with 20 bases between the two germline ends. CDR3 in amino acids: CASSLPQAGGQGDTQYF. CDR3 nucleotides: TGCGCCAGCAGCTTGCCCCAGGCAGGGGGGCAGGGAGATACGCAGTATTTT. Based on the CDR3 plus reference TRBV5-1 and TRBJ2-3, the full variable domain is KAGVTQTPRYLIKTRGQQVTLSCSPISGHRSVSWYQQTPGQGLQFLFEYFSETQRNKGNFPGRFSGRQFSNSRSEMNVSTLELGDSALYLCASSLPQAGGQGDTQYFGPGTRLTVL.

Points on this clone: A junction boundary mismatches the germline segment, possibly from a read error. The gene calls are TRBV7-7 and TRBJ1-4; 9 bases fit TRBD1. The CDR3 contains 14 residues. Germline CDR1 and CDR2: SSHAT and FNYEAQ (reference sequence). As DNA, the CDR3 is TGTGCTAGCAGCCTGGGACAGGGTAATGAAAAACTGTTTTTT. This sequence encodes CASSLGQGNEKLFF.

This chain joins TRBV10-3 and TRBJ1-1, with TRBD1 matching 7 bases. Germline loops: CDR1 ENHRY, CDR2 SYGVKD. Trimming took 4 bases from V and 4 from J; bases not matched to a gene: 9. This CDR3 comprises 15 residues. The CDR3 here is CAISASGGLGTEAFF. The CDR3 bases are TGTGCCATCAGTGCTTCAGGGGGTTTAGGCACTGAAGCTTTCTTT.

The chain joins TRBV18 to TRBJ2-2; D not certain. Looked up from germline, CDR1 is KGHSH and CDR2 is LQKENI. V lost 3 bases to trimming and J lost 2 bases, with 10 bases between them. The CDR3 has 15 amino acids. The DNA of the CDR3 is TGTGCCAGCTCACCTTTTTCAGGCAACACCGGGGAGCTGTTTTTT. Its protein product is CASSPFSGNTGELFF.

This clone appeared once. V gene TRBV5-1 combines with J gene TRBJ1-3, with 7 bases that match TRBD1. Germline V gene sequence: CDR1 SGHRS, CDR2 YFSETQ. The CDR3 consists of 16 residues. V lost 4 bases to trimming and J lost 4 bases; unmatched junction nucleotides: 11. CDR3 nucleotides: TGCGCCAGCAGCCGGGAGACAGGGAATGACGGAAACACCATATATTTT. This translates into CASSRETGNDGNTIYF.

CDR3 loop: CATSGGGSGNQPQHF. CDR3 in DNA: TGTGCCACCAGTGGTGGCGGGTCGGGCAATCAGCCCCAGCATTTT. This chain uses TRBV24-1 with TRBJ1-5; D is uncertain. V lost 5 bases and J lost 2, with 12 bases in between. The CDR3 has 15 residues. The germline V gene encodes CDR1 KGHDR and CDR2 SFDVKD.

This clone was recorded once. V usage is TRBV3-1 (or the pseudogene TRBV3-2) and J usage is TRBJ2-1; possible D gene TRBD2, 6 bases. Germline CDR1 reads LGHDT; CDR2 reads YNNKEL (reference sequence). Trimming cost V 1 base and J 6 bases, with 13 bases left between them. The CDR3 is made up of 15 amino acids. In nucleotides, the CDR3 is TGTGCCAGCAGCCAAGTCGGGAGCTATTTCAATGAGCAGTTCTTC. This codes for CASSQVGSYFNEQFF.

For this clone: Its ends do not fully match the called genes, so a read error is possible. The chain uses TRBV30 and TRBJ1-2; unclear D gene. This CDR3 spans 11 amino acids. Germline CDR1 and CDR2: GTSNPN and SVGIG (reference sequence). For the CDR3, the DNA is TGTGCCTGGAGTGTACTTGGGGTCCCCCACTTC. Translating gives CAWSVLGVPHF. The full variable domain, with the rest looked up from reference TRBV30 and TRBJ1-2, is SQTIHQWPATLVQPVGSPLSLECTVEGTSNPNLYWYRQAAGRGLQLLFYSVGIGQISSEVPQNLSASRPQDRQFILSSKKLLLSDSGFYLCAWSVLGVPHFGSGTRLTVV.

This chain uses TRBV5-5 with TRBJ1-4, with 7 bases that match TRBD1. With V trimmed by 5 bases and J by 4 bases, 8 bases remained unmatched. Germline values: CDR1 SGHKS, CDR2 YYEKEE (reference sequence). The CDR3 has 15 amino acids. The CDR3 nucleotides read TGTGCCAGCAGTTTTGTAGGGGACAGTAATGAAAAACTGTTTTTT. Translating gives CASSFVGDSNEKLFF.

This CDR3 reads CASSPGGLYEQYF. In DNA, the CDR3 is TGTGCCAGCAGCCCGGGGGGGCTCTACGAGCAGTACTTC. This chain links TRBV6-1 with TRBJ2-7, with 8 nucleotides matching TRBD2. After removal of 6 bases from V and 3 bases from J, the junction contained 4 bases not matched to a gene. The CDR3 consists of 13 residues. Germline CDR1 MNHNS, CDR2 SASEGT.

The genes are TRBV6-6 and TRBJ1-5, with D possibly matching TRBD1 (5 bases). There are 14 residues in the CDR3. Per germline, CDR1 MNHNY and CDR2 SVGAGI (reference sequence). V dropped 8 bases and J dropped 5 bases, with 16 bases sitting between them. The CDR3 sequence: CASQRRGGDQPQHF. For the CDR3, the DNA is TGTGCCAGCCAAAGACGGGGCGGGGATCAGCCCCAGCATTTT.

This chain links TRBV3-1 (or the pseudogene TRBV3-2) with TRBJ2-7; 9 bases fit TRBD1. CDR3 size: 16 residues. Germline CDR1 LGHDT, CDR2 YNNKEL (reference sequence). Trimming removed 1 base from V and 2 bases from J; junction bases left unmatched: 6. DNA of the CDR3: TGTGCCAGCAGCCAAGGGGGACAGGGAGTACCCTACGAGCAGTACGTC. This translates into CASSQGGQGVPYEQYV.

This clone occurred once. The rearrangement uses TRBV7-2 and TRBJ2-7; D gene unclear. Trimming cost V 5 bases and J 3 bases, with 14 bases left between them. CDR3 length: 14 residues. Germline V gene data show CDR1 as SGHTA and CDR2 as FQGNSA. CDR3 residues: CASSLRGTYYEQYF. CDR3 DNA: TGTGCCAGCAGCCTCCGTGGTACTTACTACGAGCAGTACTTC.

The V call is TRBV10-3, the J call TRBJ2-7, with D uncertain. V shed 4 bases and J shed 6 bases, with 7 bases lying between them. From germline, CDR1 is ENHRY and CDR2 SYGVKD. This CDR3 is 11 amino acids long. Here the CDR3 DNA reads TGTGCCATCAGTGCGGGCGCCGAGCAGTACGTC. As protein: CAISAGAEQYV.

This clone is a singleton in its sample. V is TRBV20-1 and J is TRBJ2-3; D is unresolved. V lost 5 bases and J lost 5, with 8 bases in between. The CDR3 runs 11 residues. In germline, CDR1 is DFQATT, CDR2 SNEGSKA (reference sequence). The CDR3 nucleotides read TGCAGTGCTTACTATGGAGATACGCAGTATTTT. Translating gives CSAYYGDTQYF.

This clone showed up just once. The CDR3 reads CATTGGPQVAFF. Here the CDR3 DNA reads TGTGCTACAACAGGGGGTCCTCAGGTAGCTTTCTTT. The chain couples TRBV11-2 to TRBJ1-1; 8 bases match TRBD1. There are 12 residues in the CDR3. Germline lookup yields CDR1 SGHAT and CDR2 FQNNGV.

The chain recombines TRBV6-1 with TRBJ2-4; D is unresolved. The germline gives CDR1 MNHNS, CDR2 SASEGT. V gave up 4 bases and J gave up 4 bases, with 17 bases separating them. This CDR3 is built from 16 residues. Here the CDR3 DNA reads TGTGCCAGCAGTGTTCAAATGGGTACAGCTAAAAACATTCAGTACTTC. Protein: CASSVQMGTAKNIQYF.

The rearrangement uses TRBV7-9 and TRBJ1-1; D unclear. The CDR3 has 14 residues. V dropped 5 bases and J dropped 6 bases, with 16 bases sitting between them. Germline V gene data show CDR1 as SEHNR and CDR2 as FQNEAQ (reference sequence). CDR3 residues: CASSRGLSPAEAFF. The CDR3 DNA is TGTGCCAGCAGCCGCGGCCTCAGTCCCGCTGAAGCTTTCTTT. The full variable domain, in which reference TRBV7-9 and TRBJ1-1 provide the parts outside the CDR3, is DTGVSQNPRHKITKRGQNVTFRCDPISEHNRLYWYRQTLGQGPEFLTYFQNEAQLEKSRLLSDRFSAERPKGSFSTLEIQRTEQGDSAMYLCASSRGLSPAEAFFGQGTRLTVV.

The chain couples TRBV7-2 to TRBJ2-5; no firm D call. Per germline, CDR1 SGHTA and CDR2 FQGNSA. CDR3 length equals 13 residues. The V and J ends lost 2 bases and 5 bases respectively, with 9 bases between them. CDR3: CASSLSELETQYF. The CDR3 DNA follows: TGTGCCAGCAGCTTAAGCGAGCTGGAGACCCAGTACTTC.

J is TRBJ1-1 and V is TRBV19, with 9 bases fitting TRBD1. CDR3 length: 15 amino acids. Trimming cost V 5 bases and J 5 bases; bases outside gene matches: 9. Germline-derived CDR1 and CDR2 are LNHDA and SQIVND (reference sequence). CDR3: CASSDSRQGETEAFF. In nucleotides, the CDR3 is TGTGCCAGTAGTGATTCCCGACAGGGGGAAACTGAAGCTTTCTTT.

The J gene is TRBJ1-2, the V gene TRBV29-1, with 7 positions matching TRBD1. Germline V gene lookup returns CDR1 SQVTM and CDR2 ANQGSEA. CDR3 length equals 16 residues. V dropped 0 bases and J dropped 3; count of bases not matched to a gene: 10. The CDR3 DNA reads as TGCAGCGTTGAAGATCGGGAGACAGGGCGGTACTATGGCTACACCTTC. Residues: CSVEDRETGRYYGYTF.

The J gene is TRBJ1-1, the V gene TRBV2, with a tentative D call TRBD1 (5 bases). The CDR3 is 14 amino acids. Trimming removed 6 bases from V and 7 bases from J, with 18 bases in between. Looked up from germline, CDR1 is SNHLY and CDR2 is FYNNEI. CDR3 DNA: TGTGCCAGCAGCGCACAGGTACAGAATGGTGAAGCTTTCTTT. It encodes CASSAQVQNGEAFF.

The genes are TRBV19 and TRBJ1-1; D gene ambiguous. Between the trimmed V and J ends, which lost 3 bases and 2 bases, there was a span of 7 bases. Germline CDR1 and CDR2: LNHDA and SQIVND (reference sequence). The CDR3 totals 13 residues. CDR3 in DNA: TGTGCCAGTAGTATTCCGACTAACACTGAAGCTTTCTTT. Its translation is CASSIPTNTEAFF.

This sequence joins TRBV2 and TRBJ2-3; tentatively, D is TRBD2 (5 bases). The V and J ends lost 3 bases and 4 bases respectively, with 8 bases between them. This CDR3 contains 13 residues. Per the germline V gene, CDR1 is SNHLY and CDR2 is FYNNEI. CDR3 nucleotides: TGTGCCAGCAGTGATGGACTTCCAGATACGCAGTATTTT. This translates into CASSDGLPDTQYF.